This T cell receptor beta chain originates from a study of tissue T cells after allogeneic stem cell transplantation. A word on this clone: No antigen is known for it. Gene and germline names: mouse. The read gets to within 1 residue of the CDR3 end, and the germline J gene fills in the rest.

Germline V gene data show CDR1 as NNHNN and CDR2 as SYGAGS (reference sequence). J gave up 0 bases and V 3 bases, and 4 bases lay outside the gene matches. The CDR3 sequence is 15 residues long. General observations from the study: Shared clones across patients were few; motif clustering revealed tissue-specific shared signatures. Blood and spleen captured only part of the tissue TCR repertoire.

The table came from immunoSEQ multiplex PCR; TCRdb's copy has only in-frame clones and leaves some out. The table has about 48,000 clones, about 73% seen once. The source is a pool of C57BL/6 mice in good health. The sequencing sample was made of sorted cells pooled from one or two spleens. This chain links TRBV13-2 with TRBJ1-2; 8 bases align to TRBD1. CDR3 DNA (partial): TGTGCCAGCGGTGGTCACAGGGGGGCAAACTCCGACTACACC. It translates to CASGGHRGANSDYT. The whole CDR3 region reads CASGGHRGANSDYTF.